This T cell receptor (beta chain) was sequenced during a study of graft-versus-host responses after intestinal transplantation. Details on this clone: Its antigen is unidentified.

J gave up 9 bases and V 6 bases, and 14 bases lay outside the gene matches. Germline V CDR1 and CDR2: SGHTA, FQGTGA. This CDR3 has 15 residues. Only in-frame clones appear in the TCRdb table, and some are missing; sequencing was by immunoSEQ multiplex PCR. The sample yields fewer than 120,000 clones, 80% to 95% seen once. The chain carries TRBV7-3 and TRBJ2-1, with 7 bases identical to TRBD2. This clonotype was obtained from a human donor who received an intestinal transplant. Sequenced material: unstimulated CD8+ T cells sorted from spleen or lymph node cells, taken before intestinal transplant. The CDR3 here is CASRPSAGRVSEQFF. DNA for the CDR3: TGTGCCAGCAGACCTTCAGCGGGGAGAGTGAGTGAGCAGTTCTTC. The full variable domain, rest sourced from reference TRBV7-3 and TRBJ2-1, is GAGVSQTPSNKVTEKGKYVELRCDPISGHTALYWYRQSLGQGPEFLIYFQGTGAADDSGLPNDRFFAVRPEGSVSTLKIQRTERGDSAVYLCASRPSAGRVSEQFFGPGTRLTVL.